This T cell receptor beta chain was captured by sequencing in a study of T cell responses to AZD1222 COVID-19 vaccine. Sequencing was performed with immunoSEQ multiplex PCR; in TCRdb, only in-frame clones are kept and a portion is missing. This sample has under 20,000 clones; 80% to 85% occur once, and the top ten carry roughly 15%. This TCR derives from an adult who received the AZD1222 COVID-19 vaccine. This specimen consisted of peripheral blood, obtained 28 days after the second AZD1222 dose.

The CDR3 spells CSASPTSGIYEQYF. The CDR3 DNA sequence: TGCAGTGCTAGTCCGACTAGCGGGATTTACGAGCAGTACTTC. The chain uses TRBV20-1 and TRBJ2-7, with TRBD2 matching over 11 bases. CDR3 length equals 14 residues. The V and J ends lost 3 bases and 4 bases, in that order; junction bases with no gene match: 5. Germline V gene lookup returns CDR1 DFQATT and CDR2 SNEGSKA (reference sequence).